This T cell receptor beta chain was sequenced in a study of beta chain features in type 1 diabetes. Findings of the study overall: At VDJ recombination sites, type 1 diabetes patients had fewer insertions and more deleted nucleotides. A moderate, significant TCRB CDR3 shortening appeared in type 1 diabetes across four CD4+ subsets.

The CDR3 length is 11 residues. V was trimmed by 6 bases and J by 7 bases, leaving 6 bases between them. Germline CDR1 MNHEY, CDR2 SMNVEV (reference sequence). Worth noting for this clone: Its specificity is not known.

The sequenced template was cDNA made from the entire isolated RNA. TCRdb keeps only in-frame clones here, not all; method: immunoSEQ multiplex PCR. The table lists 300,000 or so clones, 13% to 15% of them singletons. The sequenced sample was naive CD4+ T cells from blood. The sequence derives from a man aged 25-40 years with type 1 diabetes. The V call is TRBV27, the J call TRBJ2-2, with D hard to call. CDR3 sequence reads: CASSGVGELFF. In DNA, the CDR3 is TGTGCCAGCAGCGGAGTCGGGGAGCTGTTTTTT.